The 28 T cell receptor beta chains below were found in one sample sequenced in a study of PD-L1 blockade in urothelial cancer. TCRdb keeps only in-frame clones here, not all; method: immunoSEQ multiplex PCR. In the table there are about 50,000 clones, 88% of which are singletons. The time point: peripheral blood 6 weeks after treatment start. Source: PBMCs, taken around atezolizumab (anti-PD-L1) treatment. The receptors were gathered from a man aged 60-69 years with urothelial cancer.

This chain links TRBV5-1 with TRBJ2-6, with D uncertain. The germline CDR1 and CDR2 sequences are SGHRS and YFSETQ. The CDR3 is 15 amino acids. V was trimmed by 2 bases and J by 0 bases, leaving 6 bases between them. Written as DNA, the CDR3 is TGCGCCAGCAGCTTACGGGTCTCTGGGGCCAACGTCCTGACTTTC. It encodes CASSLRVSGANVLTF.

This clone showed up just a few times. The CDR3: CAIRLSGGTDTQYF. CDR3 sequence (DNA): TGTGCCATCAGGTTAAGCGGGGGCACAGATACGCAGTATTTT. The gene calls are TRBV10-3 and TRBJ2-3; 7 nucleotides agree with TRBD2. CDR3 length equals 14 residues. Germline CDR1 and CDR2: ENHRY and SYGVKD. Trimming cost V 6 bases and J 1 base; bases outside gene matches: 4.

The V call is TRBV7-6, the J call TRBJ1-3; tentative D call: TRBD1 (6 bases). This CDR3 has 14 residues. V lost 1 base, J lost 4 bases, and 8 bases lay in between. The germline V gene encodes CDR1 SGHVS and CDR2 FNYEAQ. CDR3 in DNA: TGTGCCAGCAGCTTAGATCAGGGGGGAAACACCATATATTTT. This translates into CASSLDQGGNTIYF.

The CDR3 reads CASSSAGVDTQYF. The CDR3, as DNA: TGTGCCAGCAGCTCAGCGGGAGTGGATACGCAGTATTTT. The chain joins TRBV7-2 to TRBJ2-3; 8 nucleotides agree with TRBD2. V lost 4 bases, J lost 6 bases, and 3 bases stayed unmatched. The germline V gene encodes CDR1 SGHTA and CDR2 FQGNSA. This CDR3 contains 13 residues.

The CDR3 coding sequence is TGTGCCAGCAGTGATAGACAGGGGTCCGGGGAGCTGTTTTTT. It encodes CASSDRQGSGELFF. V gene TRBV25-1 combines with J gene TRBJ2-2; TRBD1 agrees at 8 bases. Losses at the gene ends were 3 bases for V and 6 bases for J; bases not matched to a gene: 3. The CDR3 has 14 amino acids. Germline values: CDR1 MGHDK, CDR2 SYGVNS.

This rearrangement joins TRBV19 to TRBJ2-7; TRBD2 agrees at 10 bases. Germline CDR1 LNHDA, CDR2 SQIVND (reference sequence). Unmatched junction bases numbered 6, after V lost 4 bases and J lost 3 bases. The CDR3 runs to 15 residues. CDR3 residues: CASSTPSGSYYEQYF. The DNA of the CDR3 is TGTGCCAGTAGTACCCCTAGCGGGAGTTACTACGAGCAGTACTTC.

The V call is TRBV7-6, the J call TRBJ1-4, with 8 bases fitting TRBD1. This CDR3 contains 12 residues. Germline V gene lookup returns CDR1 SGHVS and CDR2 FNYEAQ. J was trimmed by 8 bases and V by 8 bases; bases with no gene match: 4. CDR3 DNA: TGTGCCAGCGCCTGGACAGGGGAAAAACTGTTTTTT. The encoded protein is CASAWTGEKLFF.

This clone came up once. The V gene is TRBV4-2, the J gene TRBJ2-3; tentative D call: TRBD1 (7 bases). V was shortened by 4 bases and J by 6 bases, with 17 bases between the two germline ends. Germline V lookup: CDR1 LGHNA, CDR2 YNFKEQ. The CDR3 is made up of 15 amino acids. DNA for the CDR3: TGTGCCAGCAGCCCGACCTGGGACAGCGGGGATACGCAGTATTTT. It is translated as CASSPTWDSGDTQYF.

V and J are TRBV29-1 and TRBJ2-7, with 9 nucleotides matching TRBD2. The CDR3 loop spans 14 amino acids. Losses at the gene ends were 5 bases for V and 1 base for J; bases not matched to a gene: 6. From germline, CDR1 is SQVTM and CDR2 ANQGSEA. The CDR3 DNA follows: TGCAGCGTTACCGGGACTAGCTCTTCCTACGAGCAGTACTTC. Translation: CSVTGTSSSYEQYF.

This rearrangement joins TRBV30 to TRBJ2-3; D possibly corresponds to TRBD1 (5 bases). CDR3 length: 13 residues. Germline CDR1 reads GTSNPN; CDR2 reads SVGIG (reference sequence). With 2 bases removed from V and 6 bases from J, the gap between germline ends came to 12 bases. CDR3 in amino acids: CAWSRGSGDTQYF. The CDR3 DNA reads as TGTGCCTGGAGTAGGGGATCAGGGGATACGCAGTATTTT.

The V call is TRBV2, the J call TRBJ2-5; 8 positions match TRBD1. The CDR3 is 12 residues long. Germline V lookup: CDR1 SNHLY, CDR2 FYNNEI. After removal of 5 bases from V and 5 bases from J, the junction contained 1 base not matched to a gene. CDR3 sequence reads: CASSTGGETQYF. The CDR3 bases are TGTGCCAGCAGTACAGGGGGGGAGACCCAGTACTTC.

The rearrangement joins TRBV6-5 to TRBJ2-7; 7 nucleotides agree with TRBD2. The V gene's germline CDR1 is MNHEY and CDR2 SVGAGI. Trimming cost V 0 bases and J 3 bases; bases outside gene matches: 5. This CDR3 has 15 residues. The CDR3 nucleotides read TGTGCCAGCAGTTACTCGCCTAGCGGAGGCTACGAGCAGTACTTC. Translation: CASSYSPSGGYEQYF.

The rearrangement links TRBV6-6 to TRBJ2-7; 7 bases are shared with TRBD1. Trimming took 6 bases from V and 1 from J; bases not matched to a gene: 6. Germline lookup yields CDR1 MNHNY and CDR2 SVGAGI (reference sequence). This CDR3 contains 14 residues. The chain's CDR3 is CASRTGTVSYEQYF. The DNA of the CDR3 is TGTGCCAGCAGAACCGGGACAGTTTCCTACGAGCAGTACTTC.

The J gene is TRBJ2-3, the V gene TRBV5-1; D remains unclear. The germline CDR1 and CDR2 sequences are SGHRS and YFSETQ. V gave up 2 bases and J gave up 0 bases, with 10 bases separating them. CDR3 length equals 15 residues. The CDR3 DNA reads as TGCGCCAGCAGCTTCCGGGTTGATAGCACAGATACGCAGTATTTT. It specifies CASSFRVDSTDTQYF. The full variable domain, with the rest looked up from reference TRBV5-1 and TRBJ2-3, is KAGVTQTPRYLIKTRGQQVTLSCSPISGHRSVSWYQQTPGQGLQFLFEYFSETQRNKGNFPGRFSGRQFSNSRSEMNVSTLELGDSALYLCASSFRVDSTDTQYFGPGTRLTVL.

J is TRBJ2-1 and V is TRBV6-4, with D possibly matching TRBD1 (5 bases). Trimming removed 2 bases at V and 5 bases at J, with 7 bases between. Germline CDR1 and CDR2: MRHNA and SNTAGT. This CDR3 has 13 amino acids. CDR3 sequence: CASSDNRHNEQFF. CDR3 DNA: TGTGCCAGCAGTGACAACAGGCACAATGAGCAGTTCTTC.

The chain combines TRBV28 with TRBJ1-5; 7 bases map to TRBD1. The V segment lost 6 bases and the J segment 0 bases; nucleotides outside the gene matches: 8. The CDR3 is 16 residues long. CDR1 and CDR2 from the germline V gene are MDHEN and SYDVKM. The CDR3 protein is CASRDGTAYSNQPQHF. The CDR3 DNA reads TGTGCCAGCAGAGACGGGACAGCTTATAGCAATCAGCCCCAGCATTTT.

The chain has TRBV10-2 and TRBJ1-2; D may be TRBD1 (5 bases). CDR3 size: 11 residues. Trimming shortened V by 7 bases and J by 6 bases, and 9 bases separated the two germline ends. Germline V gene sequence: CDR1 WSHSY, CDR2 SAAADI. The CDR3 region has the DNA TGCGCCAGCAATGGGGGGGATGGCTACACCTTC. The encoded protein is CASNGGDGYTF.

The chain recombines TRBV2 with TRBJ1-2; D not resolved. This CDR3 contains 13 residues. V dropped 1 base and J dropped 4 bases, with 7 bases sitting between them. Germline CDR1 is SNHLY and CDR2 is FYNNEI. Written as DNA, the CDR3 is TGTGCCAGCAGTGAAGGCACAAGCTATGGCTACACCTTC. Residues: CASSEGTSYGYTF. The full variable domain, completed using reference TRBV2 and TRBJ1-2, is EPEVTQTPSHQVTQMGQEVILRCVPISNHLYFYWYRQILGQKVEFLVSFYNNEISEKSEIFDDQFSVERPDGSNFTLKIRSTKLEDSAMYFCASSEGTSYGYTFGSGTRLTVV.

The rearrangement links TRBV29-1 to TRBJ2-3; the match to TRBD2 covers 13 bases. Germline V gene lookup returns CDR1 SQVTM and CDR2 ANQGSEA. With V trimmed by 4 bases and J by 2 bases, 3 bases remained unmatched. The CDR3 spans 15 residues. CDR3 sequence (DNA): TGCAGCGTTGGACTAGCGGGAGGATACACAGATACGCAGTATTTT. Translation: CSVGLAGGYTDTQYF.

The CDR3 DNA reads TGTGCCAGCAGTGATTGGACAGGGCAAAATGAAAAACTGTTTTTT. Protein sequence: CASSDWTGQNEKLFF. The rearrangement links TRBV25-1 to TRBJ1-4; 8 bases agree with TRBD1. V lost 3 bases and J lost 5; bases outside the gene matches: 5. Germline V CDR1 and CDR2: MGHDK, SYGVNS. The CDR3 loop spans 15 amino acids. Complete variable domain (other parts from reference TRBV25-1 and TRBJ1-4): EADIYQTPRYLVIGTGKKITLECSQTMGHDKMYWYQQDPGMELHLIHYSYGVNSTEKGDLSSESTVSRIRTEHFPLTLESARPSHTSQYLCASSDWTGQNEKLFFGSGTQLSVL.

The V gene is TRBV5-1, the J gene TRBJ2-2, with D possibly TRBD1 on 6 matching bases. CDR3 length equals 14 residues. CDR1 is SGHRS and CDR2 is YFSETQ in the germline V gene. V gave up 3 bases and J gave up 6 bases, with 12 bases separating them. This chain's CDR3 is CASSSTGQSGELFF. As DNA, the CDR3 is TGCGCCAGCAGCTCGACAGGCCAGTCCGGGGAGCTGTTTTTT.

The chain carries TRBV18 and TRBJ2-7; 8 bases align to TRBD2. Germline values: CDR1 KGHSH, CDR2 LQKENI. V lost 0 bases to trimming and J lost 9 bases; unmatched junction nucleotides: 7. This CDR3 spans 14 amino acids. The DNA of the CDR3 is TGTGCCAGCTCACCACCGCCGGGAGGGTCTTGGCAGTACTTC. This translates into CASSPPPGGSWQYF.

V and J are TRBV6-1 and TRBJ2-7; 8 bases map to TRBD1. After removal of 6 bases from V and 7 bases from J, the junction contained 14 bases not matched to a gene. The germline V gene has CDR1 MNHNS and CDR2 SASEGT. The CDR3 is 15 residues long. The CDR3 is CASRQYLGTGGEQYF. The CDR3 DNA sequence: TGTGCCAGCAGACAGTATCTCGGAACAGGGGGGGAGCAGTACTTC.

In DNA form, the CDR3 reads TGTGCCAGCTCACCGGTAGCTCTCTATGGCTACACCTTC. Encoded protein: CASSPVALYGYTF. The chain links TRBV18 to TRBJ1-2; D gene uncertain. V lost 3 bases to trimming and J lost 4 bases, with 9 bases between them. Germline CDR1 reads KGHSH; CDR2 reads LQKENI. CDR3 length equals 13 residues. Using reference TRBV18 and TRBJ1-2 for the parts outside the CDR3, the full variable domain is NAGVMQNPRHLVRRRGQEARLRCSPMKGHSHVYWYRQLPEEGLKFMVYLQKENIIDESGMPKERFSAEFPKEGPSILRIQQVVRGDSAAYFCASSPVALYGYTFGSGTRLTVV.

The genes are TRBV10-3 and TRBJ2-3; TRBD1 matches at 10 bases. With 7 bases clipped from V and 5 bases from J, the junction kept 6 bases outside the gene matches. Germline V gives CDR1 ENHRY, CDR2 SYGVKD. This CDR3 is built from 14 residues. CDR3 nucleotides: TGTGCCATCACCAGGACAGGGGGGGAAGATACGCAGTATTTT. Protein: CAITRTGGEDTQYF.

This clone was observed once. The chain carries TRBV2 and TRBJ2-2, with D perhaps matching TRBD1 (6 bases). CDR3 length: 15 amino acids. The germline V gene has CDR1 SNHLY and CDR2 FYNNEI. Trimming stripped 5 bases from V and 4 bases from J, with 14 bases between. In nucleotides, the CDR3 is TGTGCCAGCAGTCCACTACAGGGTGGCACCGGGGAGCTGTTTTTT. Translated: CASSPLQGGTGELFF.

The chain employs TRBV30 and TRBJ2-7; D gene uncertain. CDR1 and CDR2 from the germline V gene are GTSNPN and SVGIG (reference sequence). The ends were cut back, 3 bases at V and 3 bases at J, with 15 bases in the middle. CDR3 length: 14 residues. The CDR3 reads CAWSLGTADYEQYF. In DNA, the CDR3 is TGTGCCTGGAGCCTTGGTACGGCGGACTACGAGCAGTACTTC.

The chain recombines TRBV6-1 with TRBJ1-2, with TRBD1 identical over 9 bases. With 3 bases clipped from V and 8 bases from J, the junction kept 10 bases outside the gene matches. This CDR3 has 15 amino acids. From germline, CDR1 is MNHNS and CDR2 SASEGT. CDR3 sequence: CASSERDRAREGYTF. For the CDR3, the DNA is TGTGCCAGCAGTGAGCGGGACAGGGCGCGAGAAGGCTACACCTTC.